The entry below describes one TCR beta chain. As yet, its antigen is unknown. TCRdb re-called the 5' RACE reads with MiXCR, one entry per CDR3 protein. The profile shows about 84,000 distinct CDR3 sequences, around 13% of them singletons. The CDR3 is made up of 13 amino acids. The V end lost 2 bases, the J end lost 5 bases, and 9 bases lay between the germline ends. The germline V gene has CDR1 SGHVS and CDR2 FNYEAQ. This entry is derived from a study of T-cell memory formation after mild COVID-19. Study context: The two donors had largely donor-specific TCR clusters.

General study points: Some SARS-CoV-2-responding clones were already detected in memory before infection. Clones that contracted from day 15 to 85 were balanced CD4/CD8, while later expanders leaned CD4+.

The chain is built from TRBV7-6 and TRBJ1-2, with D unresolved. This TCR was recovered from an adult woman who had mild COVID-19 (a few samples of this study predate the infection). Cell type and time point are not known. Sequencing was done on a sample of PBMCs or a T cell subset sorted from them (not recorded which). CDR3 protein: CASSLLGGYGYTF. CDR3 DNA: TGTGCCAGCAGCTTACTGGGTGGTTATGGCTACACCTTC. Filled out from reference TRBV7-6 and TRBJ1-2, the complete variable domain reads GAGVSQSPRYKVTKRGQDVALRCDPISGHVSLYWYRQALGQGPEFLTYFNYEAQQDKSGLPNDRFSAERPEGSISTLTIQRTEQRDSAMYRCASSLLGGYGYTFGSGTRLTVV.